This T cell receptor (beta chain) is drawn from a study of cytotoxic CD8 clonotypes in ibrutinib-treated CLL. Overall study findings and caveats: An increase in clonality occurred at ibrutinib response, followed by a return toward baseline at progression.

Using immunoSEQ multiplex PCR, the repertoire was profiled, and TCRdb retains in-frame clones only, with some absent. The sample includes 150,000 or so clones, 60% to 85% of them seen just once. Comments on this clone: The antigen remains undetermined.

The CDR3 loop spans 12 amino acids. CDR1 is SEHNR, CDR2 FQNEAQ, per germline (reference sequence). Trimming left V 2 bases short and J 8 bases short, with 6 bases between. This sequence was found in a human donor with chronic lymphocytic leukemia. Material: PBMCs, obtained after 24 months of ibrutinib treatment. The chain joins TRBV7-9 to TRBJ2-2; no definite D call. For the CDR3, the DNA is TGTGCCAGCAGCTTACCCTCTGGGGAGCTGTTTTTT. This encodes CASSLPSGELFF.